This TCR beta chain was sequenced during a study of CD8 T cells in Susac syndrome (dated by TCRdb to the late 2010s). At the level of the whole study: Repertoire sequencing was used to test whether CD8+ T cell activation and differentiation in Susac syndrome was antigen driven. The study compared CD8+ T cell repertoire clonality among roughly eleven healthy donors, roughly 14 Susac syndrome patients and fewer than 19 multiple sclerosis patients. Overall study results and their limits: The number of individuals in the TCR sequencing and HLA analysis was recognized as being relatively small.

As concerns this clonotype: There is no known antigen for this receptor. Base qualities are not at hand, and no much larger clone is one base apart.

Compared with germline, V lacks 1 base and J lacks 7 bases; bases without a gene match: 10. The CDR3 holds 15 amino acids from the cysteine to the phenylalanine. Just CDR3 DNA is preserved here, 45 bases in frame from base 1. Via the germline V gene, CDR1 is KGHSH and CDR2 LQKENI. RNA was extracted using the RNeasy kit, and roughly 0.45 to 1 microgram was reverse transcribed with random hexamers. TCR beta CDR3 regions were amplified with the immunoSEQ multiplex PCR assay covering 54 Vbeta and 13 Jbeta segments. PCR amplification bias was corrected by using a synthetic template baseline for primer optimization and computational correction. As for the original processing: Reads were annotated to V, D and J genes per IMGT and analyzed with immunoSEQ Analyzer, keeping only productive sequences. Clonality was computed as one minus Shannon entropy normalized by log2 of the number of productive unique sequences. For each patient and control, public and private clones were evaluated among the 100 most prevalent clones. A clone was defined as Susac-specific if it was absent from the healthy and MS cohorts, from some 1,100 published viral clones and from other ImmuneACCESS disease sequences. The raw public data were reprocessed by TCRdb itself: fastp quality trimming at Q25, MiXCR clonotype calling, in-frame beta chains only. Rows with a matching CDR3 protein are joined into one entry that keeps the most common DNA and genes. TCRdb, not the original authors, processed these V and J calls. The sample table contains approximately 100,000 distinct CDR3 sequences; only one count was recorded for about nine tenths of them. Over 0.1% of the sample goes to the ten largest clones.

Peripheral blood CD8+ and CD4+ T cells from healthy donors, Susac syndrome patients and multiple sclerosis patients were profiled by high-throughput TCR beta sequencing. Healthy donors were included as age- and sex-matched controls. Bulk CD8+ and CD4+ T cells were purified by magnetic negative isolation, whereas CD8+ TEMRA cells were enriched by FACS. Blood was drawn into EDTA tubes, processed within 24 hours, and PBMCs were isolated by density gradient centrifugation. PBMCs intended for TCR sequencing were cryopreserved in liquid nitrogen and thawed later in a water bath at 37 degrees C. The sorted or isolated CD4+, CD8+ and CD8+ TEMRA cells reached a purity of at least 90%.

The specimen was CD8+ T cells from PBMCs. This sequence originates from a human donor in good health. This receptor chain uses TRBV18 and TRBJ2-7; 7 junctional bases match TRBD1. CDR3 region: CASSPRETGLLEQYF. The DNA reads TGTGCCAGCTCACCACGGGAGACAGGGTTGCTGGAGCAGTACTTC.